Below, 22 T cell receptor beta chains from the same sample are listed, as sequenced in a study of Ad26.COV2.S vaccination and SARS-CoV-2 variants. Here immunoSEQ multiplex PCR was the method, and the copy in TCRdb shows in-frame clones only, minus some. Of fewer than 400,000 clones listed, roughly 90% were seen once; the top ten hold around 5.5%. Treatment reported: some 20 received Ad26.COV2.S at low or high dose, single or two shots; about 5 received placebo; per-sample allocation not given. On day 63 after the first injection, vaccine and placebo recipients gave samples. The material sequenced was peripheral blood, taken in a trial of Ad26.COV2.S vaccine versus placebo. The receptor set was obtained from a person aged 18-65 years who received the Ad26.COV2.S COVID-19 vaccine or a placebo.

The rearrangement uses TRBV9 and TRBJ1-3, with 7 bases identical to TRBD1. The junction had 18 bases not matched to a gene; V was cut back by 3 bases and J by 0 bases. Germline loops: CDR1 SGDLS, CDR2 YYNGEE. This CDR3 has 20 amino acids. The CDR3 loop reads CASSASPGQRILSSGNTIYF. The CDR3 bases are TGTGCCAGCAGCGCCTCCCCGGGACAGCGAATTTTAAGCTCTGGAAACACCATATATTTT.

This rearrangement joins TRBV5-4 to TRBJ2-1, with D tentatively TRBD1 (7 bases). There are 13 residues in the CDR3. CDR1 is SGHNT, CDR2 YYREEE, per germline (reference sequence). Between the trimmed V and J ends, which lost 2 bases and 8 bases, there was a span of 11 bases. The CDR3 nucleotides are TGTGCCAGCAGCTTCGGCAGGGGGGATGAGCAGTTCTTC. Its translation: CASSFGRGDEQFF.

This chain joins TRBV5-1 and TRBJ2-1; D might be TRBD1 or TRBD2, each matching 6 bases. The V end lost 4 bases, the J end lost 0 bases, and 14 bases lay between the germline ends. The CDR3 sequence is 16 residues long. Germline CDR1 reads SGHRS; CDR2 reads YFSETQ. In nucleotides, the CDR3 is TGCGCCAGCAGCCTCCGGGGGCTAGACTCCTACAATGAGCAGTTCTTC. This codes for CASSLRGLDSYNEQFF.

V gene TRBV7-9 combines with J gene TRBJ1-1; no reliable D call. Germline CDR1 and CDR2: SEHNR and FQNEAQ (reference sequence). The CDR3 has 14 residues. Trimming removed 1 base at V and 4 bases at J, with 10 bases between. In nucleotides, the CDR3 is TGTGCCAGCAGCTTAGTGGGGTCGGGCACTGAAGCTTTCTTT. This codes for CASSLVGSGTEAFF.

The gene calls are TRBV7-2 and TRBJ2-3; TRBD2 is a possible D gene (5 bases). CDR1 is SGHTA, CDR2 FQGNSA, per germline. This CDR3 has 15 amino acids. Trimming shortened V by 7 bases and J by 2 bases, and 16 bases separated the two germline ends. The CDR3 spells CASKGSSVDTDTQYF. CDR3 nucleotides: TGTGCCAGCAAAGGGAGTAGCGTAGACACAGATACGCAGTATTTT.

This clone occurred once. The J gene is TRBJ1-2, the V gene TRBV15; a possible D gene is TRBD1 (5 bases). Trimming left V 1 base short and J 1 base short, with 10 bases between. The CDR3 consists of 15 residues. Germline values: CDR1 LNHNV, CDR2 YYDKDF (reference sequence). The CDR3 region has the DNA TGTGCCACCAGCAGAGCTAACCAGGGTAACTATGGCTACACCTTC. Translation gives CATSRANQGNYGYTF.

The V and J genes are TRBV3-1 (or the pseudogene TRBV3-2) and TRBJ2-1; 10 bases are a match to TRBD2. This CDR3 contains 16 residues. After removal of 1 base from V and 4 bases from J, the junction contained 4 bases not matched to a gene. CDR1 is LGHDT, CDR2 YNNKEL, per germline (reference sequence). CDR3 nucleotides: TGTGCCAGCAGCCAAGTGGGGACTAGCGCGTACAATGAGCAGTTCTTC. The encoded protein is CASSQVGTSAYNEQFF.

The CDR3 protein is CASSIMLGSNQPQHF. CDR3 coding DNA: TGTGCCAGTAGTATAATGCTCGGCAGCAATCAGCCCCAGCATTTT. The rearrangement uses TRBV19 and TRBJ1-5, with no clear D. Germline lookup yields CDR1 LNHDA and CDR2 SQIVND (reference sequence). The V and J ends lost 2 bases and 1 base respectively, with 9 bases between them. The CDR3 sequence is 15 residues long.

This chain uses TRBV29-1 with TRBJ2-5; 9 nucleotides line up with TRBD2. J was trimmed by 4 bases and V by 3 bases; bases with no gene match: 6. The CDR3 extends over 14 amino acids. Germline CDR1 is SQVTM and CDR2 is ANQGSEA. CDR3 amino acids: CSVEISGGLETQYF. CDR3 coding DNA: TGCAGCGTTGAGATAAGCGGGGGGTTAGAGACCCAGTACTTC.

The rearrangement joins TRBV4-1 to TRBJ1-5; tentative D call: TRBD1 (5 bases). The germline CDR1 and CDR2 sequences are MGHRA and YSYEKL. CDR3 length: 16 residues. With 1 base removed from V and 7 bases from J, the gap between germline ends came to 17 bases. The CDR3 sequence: CASSQALGAPVQPQHF. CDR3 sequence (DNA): TGCGCCAGCAGCCAAGCCCTTGGGGCGCCCGTCCAGCCCCAGCATTTT.

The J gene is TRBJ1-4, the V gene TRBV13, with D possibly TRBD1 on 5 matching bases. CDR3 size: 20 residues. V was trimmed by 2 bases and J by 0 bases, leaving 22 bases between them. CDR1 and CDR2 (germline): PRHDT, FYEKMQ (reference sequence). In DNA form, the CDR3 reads TGTGCCAGCAGCTTAAATTCTCCTCGGAACAGGAGTCCAACTAATGAAAAACTGTTTTTT. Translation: CASSLNSPRNRSPTNEKLFF.

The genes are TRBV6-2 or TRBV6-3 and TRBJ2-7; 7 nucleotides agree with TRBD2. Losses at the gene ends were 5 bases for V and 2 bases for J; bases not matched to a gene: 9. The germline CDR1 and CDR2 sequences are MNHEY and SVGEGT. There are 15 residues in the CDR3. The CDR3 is CASSLASGLPYEQYF. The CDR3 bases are TGTGCCAGCAGTCTGGCTAGCGGCCTTCCCTACGAGCAGTACTTC.

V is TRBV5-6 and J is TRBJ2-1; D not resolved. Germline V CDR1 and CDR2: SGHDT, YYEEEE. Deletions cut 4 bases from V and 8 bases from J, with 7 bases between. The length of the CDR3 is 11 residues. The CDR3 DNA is TGTGCCAGCAGCCTAACGTATGAGCAGTTCTTC. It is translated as CASSLTYEQFF.

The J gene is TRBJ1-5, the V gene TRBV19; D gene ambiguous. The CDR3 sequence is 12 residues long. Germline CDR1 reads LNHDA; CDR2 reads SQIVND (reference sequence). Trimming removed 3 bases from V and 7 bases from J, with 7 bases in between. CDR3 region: CASSIMAQPQHF. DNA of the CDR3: TGTGCCAGTAGTATTATGGCGCAGCCCCAGCATTTT.

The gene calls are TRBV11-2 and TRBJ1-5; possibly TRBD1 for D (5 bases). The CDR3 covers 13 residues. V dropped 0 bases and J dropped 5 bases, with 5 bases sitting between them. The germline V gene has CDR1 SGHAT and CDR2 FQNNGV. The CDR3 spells CASSLEGHQPQHF. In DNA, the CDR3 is TGTGCCAGCAGCTTAGAGGGGCATCAGCCCCAGCATTTT. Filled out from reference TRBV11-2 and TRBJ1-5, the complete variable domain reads EAGVAQSPRYKIIEKRQSVAFWCNPISGHATLYWYQQILGQGPKLLIQFQNNGVVDDSQLPKDRFSAERLKGVDSTLKIQPAKLEDSAVYLCASSLEGHQPQHFGDGTRLSIL.

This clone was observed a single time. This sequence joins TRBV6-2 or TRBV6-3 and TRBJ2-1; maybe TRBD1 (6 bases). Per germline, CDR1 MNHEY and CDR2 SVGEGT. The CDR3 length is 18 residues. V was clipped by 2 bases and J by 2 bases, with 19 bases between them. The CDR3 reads CASSYTRTGTPAYNEQFF. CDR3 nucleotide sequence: TGTGCCAGCAGTTACACCAGAACAGGGACCCCGGCCTACAATGAGCAGTTCTTC.

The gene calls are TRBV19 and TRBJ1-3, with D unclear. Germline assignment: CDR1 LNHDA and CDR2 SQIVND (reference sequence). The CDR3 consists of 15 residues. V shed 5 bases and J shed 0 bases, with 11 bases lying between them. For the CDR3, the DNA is TGTGCCAGTAGTTTGGGTGCAAGCTCTGGAAACACCATATATTTT. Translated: CASSLGASSGNTIYF. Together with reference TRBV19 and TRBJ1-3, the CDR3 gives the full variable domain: DGGITQSPKYLFRKEGQNVTLSCEQNLNHDAMYWYRQDPGQGLRLIYYSQIVNDFQKGDIAEGYSVSREKKESFPLTVTSAQKNPTAFYLCASSLGASSGNTIYFGEGSWLTVV.

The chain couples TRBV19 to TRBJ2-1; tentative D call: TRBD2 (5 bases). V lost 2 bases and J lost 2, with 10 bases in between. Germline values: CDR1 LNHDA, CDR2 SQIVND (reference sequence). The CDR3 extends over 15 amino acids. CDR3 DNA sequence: TGTGCCAGTAGTATAACGCGGGCTACCTACAATGAGCAGTTCTTC. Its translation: CASSITRATYNEQFF.

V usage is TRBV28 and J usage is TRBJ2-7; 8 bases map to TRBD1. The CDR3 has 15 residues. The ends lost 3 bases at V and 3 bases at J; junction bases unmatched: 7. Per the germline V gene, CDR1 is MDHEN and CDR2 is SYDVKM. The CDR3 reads CASSFLGQAFYEQYF. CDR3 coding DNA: TGTGCCAGCAGTTTTCTGGGACAGGCCTTCTACGAGCAGTACTTC.

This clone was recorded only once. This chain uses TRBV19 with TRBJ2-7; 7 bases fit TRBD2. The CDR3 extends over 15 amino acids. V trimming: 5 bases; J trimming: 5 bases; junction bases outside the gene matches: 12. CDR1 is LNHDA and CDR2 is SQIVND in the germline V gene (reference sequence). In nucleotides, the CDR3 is TGTGCCAGTAGTCTCCGACTAGCTTCGACCCACGAGCAGTACTTC. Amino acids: CASSLRLASTHEQYF.

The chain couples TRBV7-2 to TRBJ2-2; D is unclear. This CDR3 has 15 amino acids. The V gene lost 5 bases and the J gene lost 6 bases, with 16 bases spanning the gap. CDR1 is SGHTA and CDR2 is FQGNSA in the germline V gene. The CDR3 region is CASSPRWSVAGELFF. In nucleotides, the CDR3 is TGTGCCAGCAGCCCGAGGTGGAGTGTGGCCGGGGAGCTGTTTTTT.

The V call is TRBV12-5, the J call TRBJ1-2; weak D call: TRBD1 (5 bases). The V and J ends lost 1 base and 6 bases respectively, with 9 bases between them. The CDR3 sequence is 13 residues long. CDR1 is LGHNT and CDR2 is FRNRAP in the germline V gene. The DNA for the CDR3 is TGTGCTAGTGGTTTGGGATGGGGGGATGGCTACACCTTC. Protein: CASGLGWGDGYTF.